A single TCR beta chain is shown here with its context. The antigen it recognizes is unknown. Base quality data are lacking; no much larger clone is found one base away. The sample is drawn from a study of blood T cell repertoires in COVID-19 (dated by TCRdb to the early 2020s). Looking at the study overall: Samples from collaborators originated in the United States, Italy and Spain and spanned both the acute and convalescent phases of COVID-19. Samples were obtained from the ongoing ImmuneRACE study (first 160 participants) and from over 1,000 subjects provided by 6 global collaborators. The repertoires were made available in a free public database intended to serve as a resource for research on the immune response to SARS-CoV-2. The prospective study material was composed of cDNA or gDNA derived from T cells, B-cell-depleted T cells, or PBMCs. The dataset comprised deeply sampled blood TCRbeta repertoires from subjects exposed to, actively infected with, or recovered from COVID-19. Where available, HLA class I and class II types were taken from metadata supplied by the sample provider and were not determined by assay-based typing. Nearly every sample came with metadata listing a de-identified subject ID, COVID-19 status, age in years and sex. What the research found in general, with its limitations: Clinical and demographic metadata were provided uncurated, with the amount varying by source and participant.

One collaborating source in Seattle enrolled patients while the patients were actively infected and followed the patients over time throughout the course of disease. Each collaborating institution followed its own protocols to collect whole blood in K2EDTA tubes. For TCRbeta analysis, collaborator samples were shipped as frozen whole blood, as isolated PBMCs, or as DNA extracted from either sample type. CDR1 and CDR2 are read off the germline V gene as MNHEY and SVGAGI. The junction shows trimming of 7 bases on V and 5 bases on J, and the gene matches do not reach 7 bases of it. The CDR3 numbers 13 residues from cysteine through phenylalanine. Here the CDR3 DNA is all that survives: 39 bases in frame from base 1. The immunoSEQ Assay, a bias-controlled multiplex PCR, was used to amplify TCRbeta CDR3 regions from genomic DNA. Processing in the source paper ran as follows. The number of nucleated cells in each sample was estimated by amplification of reference gene primers within the assay. To quantify the absolute abundance of each unique TCRbeta CDR3 rearrangement, sequence reads were collapsed and filtered. For each sample, productive Simpson clonality was calculated as the square root of Simpson's diversity index over productive rearrangements. TCRdb carries this immuneACCESS record with in-frame sequences only. Its versions omit some clonotypes, under half of them owing to an unresolved V gene in the studies checked, with the rest unexplained. V, J and clone size reflect that table, while D and trimming were determined from the DNA. Recorded for this sample are about 370,000 clones; around 92% of them occurred a single time. Under 4% of the sample belongs to the ten largest clones.

The receptor was derived from a woman in her twenties or thirties with COVID-19, enrolled during active disease. The specimen sequenced was peripheral blood. The V and J segments used are TRBV6-5 and TRBJ1-1, and TRBD1 aligns with 7 junction nucleotides. For the CDR3, the sequence is CASTKGARTEAFF. The nucleotide sequence is given as TGTGCCAGCACCAAGGGGGCGAGAACTGAAGCTTTCTTT.